This TCR beta chain was captured by sequencing in a study of regulatory T cells in long-lasting Graves disease. Study in general: Positive TSH receptor antibodies alongside over 5 years of antithyroid drugs were what marked Graves' disease as persistent.

Specified time point: persistent/refractory GD, antithyroid drugs over 5 years with positive TRAb. Following extraction of RNA from PBMCs, that RNA was used to make the TCR library. EDTA tubes received approximately 9 milliliters of drawn peripheral blood. This clonotype was seen a few times. What it recognizes is unknown. Trimming pared 0 bases from V and 0 bases from J, leaving 12 bases between. Germline V gives CDR1 DFQATT, CDR2 SNEGSKA (reference sequence). CDR3 length: 16 residues. Researchers made TCR beta libraries by using iRepertoire HTBI primers and running Arm-PCR on CDR3 regions. In the original analysis: The study identified more than 55 TRBV and approximately 13 TRBJ segments across samples. TCRdb reprocessed the multiplex PCR reads with MiXCR, giving one entry per CDR3 protein. For this entry, the V and J calls and clone size follow TCRdb and not the study's own pipeline. The sample contains more than 650,000 distinct CDR3 sequences, about 32% of which appear only once.

Study outcomes and limitations: Fewer public clonotypes were shared by new patients (around 990) than by persistent patients (roughly 2,500).

This rearrangement joins TRBV20-1 to TRBJ1-5; D call uncertain. The receptor was derived from a female donor with Graves disease. Sequenced material: peripheral blood mononuclear cells (PBMCs), taken when the disease was refractory, from a patient treated with antithyroid drugs. CDR3 DNA: TGCAGTGCTAGAGATCAAACAGATCATAGCAATCAGCCCCAGCATTTT. Amino acid sequence: CSARDQTDHSNQPQHF.